The present T cell receptor beta chain was sequenced within a study of PD-1 blockade in mismatch repair-deficient tumors. On the study more broadly: All were previously treated, progressing patients with some twelve mismatch repair-deficient cancer types. The study, taken as a whole, reports: Tumor-resident clones, often undetectable pretreatment in blood, expanded then contracted after pembrolizumab.

Here immunoSEQ multiplex PCR was the method, and the copy in TCRdb shows in-frame clones only, minus some. The repertoire holds around 100,000 clones, with 65% to 80% as singletons. Concerning this clone itself: Its antigen is unknown.

Germline V gene lookup returns CDR1 MDHEN and CDR2 SYDVKM. The CDR3 sequence is 13 residues long. Trimming removed 3 bases at V and 5 bases at J, with 8 bases between. The sequences come from peripheral blood, collected just over 59 weeks after starting pembrolizumab. The receptor comes from an adult with mismatch repair-deficient cancer. This chain joins TRBV28 and TRBJ1-5; no definite D call. CDR3 in amino acids: CASSLNSHQPQHF. CDR3 sequence (DNA): TGTGCCAGCAGTTTGAACAGCCATCAGCCCCAGCATTTT.